This TCR beta chain came from a study of control samples from healthy donors and cancer patients. The germline gives CDR1 SGHNT, CDR2 YENEEA. This CDR3 is built from 15 residues. The V and J ends lost 5 bases and 0 bases respectively, with 12 bases between them. Produced via immunoSEQ multiplex PCR; TCRdb's table is partial and in-frame only. The table includes approximately 60,000 clones, 75% to 95% detected once. The TCR was taken from a woman aged 45-60 years with colorectal cancer. The sequenced material came from PBMCs. The chain combines TRBV11-3 with TRBJ2-3; D might be TRBD1 or TRBD2, each matching 5 bases. The DNA of the CDR3 is TGTGCCAGCAGCCATGGGACCTCTAGCACAGATACGCAGTATTTT. This gives the protein CASSHGTSSTDTQYF.